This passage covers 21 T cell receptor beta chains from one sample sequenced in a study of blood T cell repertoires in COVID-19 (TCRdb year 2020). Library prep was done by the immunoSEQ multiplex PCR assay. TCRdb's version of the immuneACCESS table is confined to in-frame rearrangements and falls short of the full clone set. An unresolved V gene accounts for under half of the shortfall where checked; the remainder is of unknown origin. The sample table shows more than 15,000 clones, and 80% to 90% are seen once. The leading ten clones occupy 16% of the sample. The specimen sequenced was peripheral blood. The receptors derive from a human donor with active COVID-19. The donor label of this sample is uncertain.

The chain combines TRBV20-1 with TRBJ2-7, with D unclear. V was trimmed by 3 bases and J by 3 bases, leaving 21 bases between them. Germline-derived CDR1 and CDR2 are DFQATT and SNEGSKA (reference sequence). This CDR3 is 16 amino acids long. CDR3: CSASNPKSPFSYEQYF. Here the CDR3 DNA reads TGCAGTGCTAGTAACCCTAAAAGTCCCTTTAGCTACGAGCAGTACTTC.

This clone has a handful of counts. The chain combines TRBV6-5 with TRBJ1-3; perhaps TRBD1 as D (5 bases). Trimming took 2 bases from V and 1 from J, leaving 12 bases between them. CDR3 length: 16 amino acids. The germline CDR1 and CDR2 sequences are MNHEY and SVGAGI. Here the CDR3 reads CASSYGADASGNTIYF. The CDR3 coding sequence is TGTGCCAGCAGTTACGGGGCAGATGCGTCTGGAAACACCATATATTTT.

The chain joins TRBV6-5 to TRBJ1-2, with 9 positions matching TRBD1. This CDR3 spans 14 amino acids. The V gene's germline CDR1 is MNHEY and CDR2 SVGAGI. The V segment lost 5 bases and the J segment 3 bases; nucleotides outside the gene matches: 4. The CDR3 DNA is TGTGCCAGCAGTCCTTGGACAGGGGACTATGGCTACACCTTC. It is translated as CASSPWTGDYGYTF.

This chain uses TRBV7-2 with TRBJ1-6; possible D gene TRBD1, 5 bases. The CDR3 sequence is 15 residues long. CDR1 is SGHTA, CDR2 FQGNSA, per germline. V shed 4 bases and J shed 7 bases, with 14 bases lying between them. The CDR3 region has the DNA TGTGCCAGCAGCTCGCAGGGTACGAGGAATTCACCCCTCCACTTT. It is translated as CASSSQGTRNSPLHF.

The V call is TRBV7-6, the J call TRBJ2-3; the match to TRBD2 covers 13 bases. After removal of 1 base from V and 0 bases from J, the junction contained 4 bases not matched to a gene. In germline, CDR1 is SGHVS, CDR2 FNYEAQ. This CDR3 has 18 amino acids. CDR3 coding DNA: TGTGCCAGCAGCTTAGGGACTAGCGGGGGAATTAGCACAGATACGCAGTATTTT. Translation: CASSLGTSGGISTDTQYF.

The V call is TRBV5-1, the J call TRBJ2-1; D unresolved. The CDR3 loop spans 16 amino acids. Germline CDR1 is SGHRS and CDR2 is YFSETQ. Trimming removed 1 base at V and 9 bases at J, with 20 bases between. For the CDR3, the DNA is TGCGCCAGCAGCTTGCCTATTTCGCAGGCGTCTGGTGAGCAGTTCTTC. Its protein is CASSLPISQASGEQFF.

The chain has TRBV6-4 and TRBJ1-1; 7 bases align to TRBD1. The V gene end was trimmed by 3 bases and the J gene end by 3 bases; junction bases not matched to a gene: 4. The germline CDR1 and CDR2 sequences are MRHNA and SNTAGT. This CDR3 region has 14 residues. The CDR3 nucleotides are TGTGCCAGCAGTGAGTCGGGACAGCACACTGAAGCTTTCTTT. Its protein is CASSESGQHTEAFF.

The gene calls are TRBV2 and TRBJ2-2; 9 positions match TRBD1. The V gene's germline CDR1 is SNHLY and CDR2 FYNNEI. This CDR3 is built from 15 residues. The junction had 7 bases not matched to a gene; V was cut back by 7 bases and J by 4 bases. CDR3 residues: CASMRQGEITGELFF. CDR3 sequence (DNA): TGTGCCAGCATGCGACAGGGGGAGATCACCGGGGAGCTGTTTTTT.

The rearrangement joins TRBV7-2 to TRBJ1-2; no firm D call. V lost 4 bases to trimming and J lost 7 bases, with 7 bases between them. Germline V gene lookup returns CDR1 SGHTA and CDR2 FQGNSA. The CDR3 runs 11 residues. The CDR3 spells CASSSFSGYTF. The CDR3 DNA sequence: TGTGCCAGCAGCTCGTTTTCTGGCTACACCTTC. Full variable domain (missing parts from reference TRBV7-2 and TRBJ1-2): GAGVSQSPSNKVTEKGKDVELRCDPISGHTALYWYRQSLGQGLEFLIYFQGNSAPDKSGLPSDRFSAERTGGSVSTLTIQRTQQEDSAVYLCASSSFSGYTFGSGTRLTVV.

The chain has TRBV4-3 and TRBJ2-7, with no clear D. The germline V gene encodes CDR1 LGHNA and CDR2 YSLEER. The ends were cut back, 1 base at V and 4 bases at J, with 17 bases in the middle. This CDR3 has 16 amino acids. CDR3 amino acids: CASSQAPGLLSYEQYF. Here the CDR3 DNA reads TGCGCCAGCAGCCAAGCGCCGGGTCTCCTTTCTTACGAGCAGTACTTC.

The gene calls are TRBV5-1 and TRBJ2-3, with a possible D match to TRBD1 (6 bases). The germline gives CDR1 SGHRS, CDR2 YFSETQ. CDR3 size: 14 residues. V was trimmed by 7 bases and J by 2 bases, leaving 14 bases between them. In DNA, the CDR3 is TGCGCCAGCCACCCCAGACAGGTCACAGATACGCAGTATTTT. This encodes CASHPRQVTDTQYF. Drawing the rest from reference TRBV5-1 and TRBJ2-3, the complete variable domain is KAGVTQTPRYLIKTRGQQVTLSCSPISGHRSVSWYQQTPGQGLQFLFEYFSETQRNKGNFPGRFSGRQFSNSRSEMNVSTLELGDSALYLCASHPRQVTDTQYFGPGTRLTVL.

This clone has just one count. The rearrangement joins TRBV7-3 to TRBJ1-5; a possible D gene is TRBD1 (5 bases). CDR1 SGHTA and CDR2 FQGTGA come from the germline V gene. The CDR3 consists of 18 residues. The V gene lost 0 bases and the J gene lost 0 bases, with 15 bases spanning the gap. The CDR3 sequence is CASSLTSTGLDSNQPQHF. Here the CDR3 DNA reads TGTGCCAGCAGCTTAACCTCGACGGGACTTGATAGCAATCAGCCCCAGCATTTT.

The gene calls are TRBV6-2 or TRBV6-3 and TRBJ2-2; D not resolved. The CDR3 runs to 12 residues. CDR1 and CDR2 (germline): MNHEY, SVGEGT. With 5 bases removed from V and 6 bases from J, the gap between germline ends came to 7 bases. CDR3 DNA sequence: TGTGCCAGCAGTACTATTTCCGGGGAGCTGTTTTTT. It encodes CASSTISGELFF.

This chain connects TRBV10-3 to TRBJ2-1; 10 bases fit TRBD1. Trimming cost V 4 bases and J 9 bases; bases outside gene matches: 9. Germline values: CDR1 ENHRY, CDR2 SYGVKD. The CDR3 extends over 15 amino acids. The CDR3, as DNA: TGTGCCATCAGTGTTGACAGGGGGCTCAATAGTGAGCAGTTCTTC. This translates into CAISVDRGLNSEQFF.

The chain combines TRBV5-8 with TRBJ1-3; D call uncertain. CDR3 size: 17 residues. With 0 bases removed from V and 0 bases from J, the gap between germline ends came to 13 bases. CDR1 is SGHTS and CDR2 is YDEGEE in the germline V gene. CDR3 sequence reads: CASSLGGIESSGNTIYF. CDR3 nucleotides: TGTGCCAGCAGCTTGGGTGGTATTGAGAGCTCTGGAAACACCATATATTTT.

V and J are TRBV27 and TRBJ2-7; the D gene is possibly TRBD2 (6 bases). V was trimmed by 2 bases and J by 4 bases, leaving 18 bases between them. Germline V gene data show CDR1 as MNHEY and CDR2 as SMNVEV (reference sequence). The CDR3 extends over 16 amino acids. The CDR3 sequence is CASSLLSGEAFYEQYF. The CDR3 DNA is TGTGCCAGCAGTTTACTTTCGGGAGAGGCGTTTTACGAGCAGTACTTC.

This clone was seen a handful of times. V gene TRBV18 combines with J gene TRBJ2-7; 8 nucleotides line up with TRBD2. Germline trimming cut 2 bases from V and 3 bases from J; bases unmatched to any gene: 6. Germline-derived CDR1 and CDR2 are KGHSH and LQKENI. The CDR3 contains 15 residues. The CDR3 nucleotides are TGTGCCAGCTCACCAGGCCTCGGGAGGGTCTACGAGCAGTACTTC. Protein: CASSPGLGRVYEQYF.

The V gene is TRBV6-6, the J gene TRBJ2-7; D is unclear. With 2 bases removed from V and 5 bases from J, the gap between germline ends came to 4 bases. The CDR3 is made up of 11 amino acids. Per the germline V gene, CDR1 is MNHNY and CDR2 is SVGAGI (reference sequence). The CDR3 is CASSYSNEQYF. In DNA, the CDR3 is TGTGCCAGCAGTTACAGCAACGAGCAGTACTTC.

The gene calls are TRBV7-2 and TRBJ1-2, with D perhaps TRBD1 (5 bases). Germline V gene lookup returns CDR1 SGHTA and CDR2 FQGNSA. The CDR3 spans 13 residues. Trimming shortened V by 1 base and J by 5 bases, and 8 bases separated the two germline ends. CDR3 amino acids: CASSLEGWYGYTF. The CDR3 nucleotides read TGTGCCAGCAGCTTAGAGGGGTGGTATGGCTACACCTTC.

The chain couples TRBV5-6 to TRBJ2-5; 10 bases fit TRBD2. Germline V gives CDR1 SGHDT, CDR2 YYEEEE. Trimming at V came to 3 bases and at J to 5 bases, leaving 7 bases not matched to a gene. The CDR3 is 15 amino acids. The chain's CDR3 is CASSSGLAGVETQYF. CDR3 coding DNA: TGTGCCAGCAGCTCCGGTCTAGCGGGGGTGGAGACCCAGTACTTC. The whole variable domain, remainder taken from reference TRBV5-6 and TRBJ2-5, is DAGVTQSPTHLIKTRGQQVTLRCSPKSGHDTVSWYQQALGQGPQFIFQYYEEEERQRGNFPDRFSGHQFPNYSSELNVNALLLGDSALYLCASSSGLAGVETQYFGPGTRLLVL.

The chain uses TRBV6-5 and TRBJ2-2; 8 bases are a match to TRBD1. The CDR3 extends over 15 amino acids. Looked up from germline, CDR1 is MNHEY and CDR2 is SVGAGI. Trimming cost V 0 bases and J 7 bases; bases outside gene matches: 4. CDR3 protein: CASSYSGQVVGELFF. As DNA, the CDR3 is TGTGCCAGCAGTTACTCGGGACAGGTTGTCGGGGAGCTGTTTTTT.